The 5 T cell receptor beta chains presented below share a single source sample, sequenced in a study of shared clonotypes between healthy human individuals. Naive-designated CD8 cells lacked CD45RO, were positively enriched for CCR7, and omitted terminally differentiated effector memory CD45RA+ cells. Sequencing used immunoSEQ multiplex PCR; TCRdb keeps in-frame clones, though not all of them. The data show roughly 1,800,000 clones, with approximately 95% seen just once and approximately 1.2% held by the top ten. The specimen was naive CD8+ T cells sorted from blood. These receptors originate from a man aged 18 to 30 in good health.

The J gene is TRBJ2-7, the V gene TRBV9, with a weak D call TRBD1 (8 bases). V shed 0 bases and J shed 6 bases, with 16 bases lying between them. Germline values: CDR1 SGDLS, CDR2 YYNGEE. The CDR3 contains 15 residues. CDR3 sequence reads: CASSVGNNRGGEQYF. CDR3 DNA: TGTGCCAGCAGCGTAGGTAATAACAGGGGGGGCGAGCAGTACTTC.

The chain joins TRBV6-5 to TRBJ1-2; D ambiguous. V lost 2 bases, J lost 3 bases, and 10 bases lay in between. The length of the CDR3 is 14 residues. Germline CDR1 and CDR2: MNHEY and SVGAGI. CDR3: CASSYGIGDYGYTF. CDR3 nucleotides: TGTGCCAGCAGTTACGGGATCGGGGACTATGGCTACACCTTC.

This clone was found once. The V call is TRBV19, the J call TRBJ1-1; D may be TRBD1 (5 bases). Germline assignment: CDR1 LNHDA and CDR2 SQIVND (reference sequence). V was clipped by 1 base and J by 0 bases, with 12 bases between them. The CDR3 has 16 residues. CDR3 residues: CASSIGSGWMNTEAFF. CDR3 sequence (DNA): TGTGCCAGTAGTATAGGCTCAGGGTGGATGAACACTGAAGCTTTCTTT.

The V and J genes are TRBV4-2 and TRBJ2-1; TRBD1 matches at 7 bases. Unmatched junction bases numbered 2, after V lost 0 bases and J lost 9 bases. The CDR3 runs to 13 residues. Per germline, CDR1 LGHNA and CDR2 YNFKEQ. The CDR3 here is CASSQDTGVEQFF. Here the CDR3 DNA reads TGTGCCAGCAGCCAAGATACAGGGGTTGAGCAGTTCTTC.

This rearrangement joins TRBV10-1 to TRBJ2-3; 10 nucleotides match TRBD2. From germline, CDR1 is WNHNN and CDR2 SYGVQD (reference sequence). V lost 5 bases and J lost 1; bases outside the gene matches: 9. This CDR3 comprises 17 residues. The CDR3 loop reads CASSKSGLAGGTDTQYF. The CDR3 DNA sequence: TGCGCCAGCAGTAAATCGGGCCTAGCGGGGGGCACAGATACGCAGTATTTT.